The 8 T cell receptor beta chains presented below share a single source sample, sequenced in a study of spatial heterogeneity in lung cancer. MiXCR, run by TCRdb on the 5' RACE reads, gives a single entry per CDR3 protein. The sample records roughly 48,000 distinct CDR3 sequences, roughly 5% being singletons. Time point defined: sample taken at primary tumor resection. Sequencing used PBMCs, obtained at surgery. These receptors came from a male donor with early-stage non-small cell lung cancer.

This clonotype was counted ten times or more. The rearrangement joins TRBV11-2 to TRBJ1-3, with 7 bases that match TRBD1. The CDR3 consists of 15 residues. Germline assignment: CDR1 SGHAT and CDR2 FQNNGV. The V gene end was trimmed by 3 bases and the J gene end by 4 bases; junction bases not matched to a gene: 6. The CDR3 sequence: CASSLTGIRGNTIYF. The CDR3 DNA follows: TGTGCCAGCAGCTTGACAGGGATAAGAGGAAACACCATATATTTT.

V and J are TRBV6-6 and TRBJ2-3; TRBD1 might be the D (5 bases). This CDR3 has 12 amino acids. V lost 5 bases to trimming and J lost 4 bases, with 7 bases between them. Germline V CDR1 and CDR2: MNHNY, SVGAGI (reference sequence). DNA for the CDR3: TGTGCCAGCAGTGGACACGCAGATACGCAGTATTTT. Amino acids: CASSGHADTQYF.

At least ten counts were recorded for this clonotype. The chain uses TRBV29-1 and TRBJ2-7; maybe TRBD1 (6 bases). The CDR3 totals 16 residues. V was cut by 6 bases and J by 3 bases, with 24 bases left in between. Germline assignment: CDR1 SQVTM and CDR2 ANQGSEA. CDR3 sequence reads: CSVWRAELGTNYEQYF. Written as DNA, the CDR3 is TGCAGCGTGTGGAGAGCAGAGCTCGGGACAAACTACGAGCAGTACTTC.

CDR3 sequence reads: CASSEQTSPPPEQYF. In DNA form, the CDR3 reads TGTGCCAGCAGTGAACAAACTAGCCCGCCTCCCGAGCAGTACTTC. The rearrangement links TRBV6-1 to TRBJ2-7; the D gene is possibly TRBD2 (6 bases). Trimming took off 2 bases at V and 6 bases at J, with 17 bases between the two ends. The germline CDR1 and CDR2 sequences are MNHNS and SASEGT. The CDR3 consists of 15 residues.

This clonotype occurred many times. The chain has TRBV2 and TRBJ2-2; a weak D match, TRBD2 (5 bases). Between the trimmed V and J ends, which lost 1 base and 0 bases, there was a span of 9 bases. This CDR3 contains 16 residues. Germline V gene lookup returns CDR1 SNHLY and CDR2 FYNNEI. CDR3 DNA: TGTGCCAGCAGTGAAGGCCTTAGCGCGAACACCGGGGAGCTGTTTTTT. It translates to CASSEGLSANTGELFF.

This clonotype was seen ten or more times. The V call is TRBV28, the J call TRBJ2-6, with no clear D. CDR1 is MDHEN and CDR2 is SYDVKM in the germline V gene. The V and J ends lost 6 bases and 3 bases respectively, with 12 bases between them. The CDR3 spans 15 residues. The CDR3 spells CASRALLDGANVLTF. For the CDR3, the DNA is TGTGCCAGCAGGGCGCTGTTGGATGGGGCCAACGTCCTGACTTTC.

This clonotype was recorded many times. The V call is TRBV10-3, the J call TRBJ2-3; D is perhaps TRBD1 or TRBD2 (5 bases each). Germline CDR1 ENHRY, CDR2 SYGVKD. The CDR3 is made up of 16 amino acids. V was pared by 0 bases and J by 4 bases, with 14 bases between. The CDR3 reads CAISESGPSLADTQYF. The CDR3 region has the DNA TGTGCCATCAGTGAGTCGGGACCTTCCCTGGCAGATACGCAGTATTTT.

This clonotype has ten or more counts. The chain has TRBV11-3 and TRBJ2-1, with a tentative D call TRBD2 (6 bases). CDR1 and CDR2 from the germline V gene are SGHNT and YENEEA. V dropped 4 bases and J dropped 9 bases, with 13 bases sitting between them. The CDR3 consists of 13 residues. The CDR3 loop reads CASSSRLDGEQFF. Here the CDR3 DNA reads TGTGCCAGCAGCTCCAGACTAGACGGTGAGCAGTTCTTC. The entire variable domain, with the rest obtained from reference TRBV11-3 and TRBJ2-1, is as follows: EAGVVQSPRYKIIEKKQPVAFWCNPISGHNTLYWYLQNLGQGPELLIRYENEEAVDDSQLPKDRFSAERLKGVDSTLKIQPAELGDSAVYLCASSSRLDGEQFFGPGTRLTVL.